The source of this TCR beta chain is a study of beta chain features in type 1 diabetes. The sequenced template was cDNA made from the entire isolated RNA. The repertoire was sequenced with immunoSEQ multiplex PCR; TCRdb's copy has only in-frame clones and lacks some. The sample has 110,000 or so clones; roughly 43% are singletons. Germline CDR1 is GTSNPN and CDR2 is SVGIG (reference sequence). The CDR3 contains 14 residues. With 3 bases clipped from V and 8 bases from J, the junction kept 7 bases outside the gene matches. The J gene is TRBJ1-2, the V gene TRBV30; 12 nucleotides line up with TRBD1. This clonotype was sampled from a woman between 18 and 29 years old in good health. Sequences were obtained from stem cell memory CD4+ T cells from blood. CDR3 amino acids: CAWRAAGQGAGYTF. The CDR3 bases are TGTGCCTGGAGAGCGGCGGGACAGGGGGCAGGCTACACCTTC.